This T cell receptor (beta chain) emerged from a study of shared clonotypes between healthy human individuals. Study details: For every donor, three CD4 naive, three CD4 memory, two CD8 naive and one CD8 memory plates were used.

This clone was seen a single time. Other nucleotide sequences from this sample produce the same CDR3. Authors' methods: In the immunoSEQ data, sequences were junction-only and lacked quality scores, so filtering differed. Profiling relied on immunoSEQ multiplex PCR, and the TCRdb table lists in-frame clones only, not all of them. V, J and clone size are those of that table, while D and trimming were read from the DNA. Among roughly 2.6 million clones listed, approximately 92% were seen once. Donors, without exception, were Caucasian adults residing in Nashville, Tennessee. The specimen sequenced was naive CD4+ T cells sorted from blood. The subset denotes: CD45RA+ positively selected. This TCR came from a man younger than 35 in good health.

Here the CDR3 reads CASSIQGSYEQYF. CDR3 coding DNA: TGTGCCAGTAGTATACAGGGGTCCTACGAGCAGTACTTC. V is TRBV19 and J is TRBJ2-7, with a possible D match to TRBD1 (6 bases). Trimming shortened V by 2 bases and J by 1 base, and 6 bases separated the two germline ends. CDR3 length: 13 amino acids. Per germline, CDR1 LNHDA and CDR2 SQIVND (reference sequence).